This T cell receptor beta chain derives from a study of cytomegalovirus exposure and HLA in healthy donors (dated by TCRdb to about 2017). Looking at the study overall: According to an earlier analysis of several hundred of the donors, 200 million or so T cells yielded over 100 million unique TCR beta sequences and around 300 Gb of sequence data. Roughly 310 gigabases of sequencing data and around 87 million unique TCR sequences were included in an early release covering under 650 HLA-typed donors. Of the approximately 400 genotyped donors, over 80% were placed in the genetic ancestry cluster associated with self-reported Caucasian donors. The study was designed to test whether signatures of past pathogen exposure could be identified by cataloging public T cell receptors. The study used immunosequencing to profile the T cell repertoires of around 600 subjects and linked those repertoires to cytomegalovirus serostatus. Besides the first cohort of 666 subjects, a separate validation cohort made up of roughly 120 different subjects was used. To predict cytomegalovirus infection status, the study brought together high-throughput TCR immunosequencing, statistical association of individual TCRs with disease status, and machine learning. A later analysis re-analyzed previously published TCR beta repertoires from 650 to 800 donors and added high-resolution HLA genotyping to study TCR occurrence patterns. Rather than drawing on any new phenotypic data, the later analysis identified candidate immune exposures from TCR beta sequences and the way those sequences occurred across donors. In an earlier analysis of 500 to 650 of the donors, high-throughput TCR beta sequencing was used to judge whether each TCR beta V gene segment behaved as functional or pseudogenic. Donor age, sex, ethnicity and CMV serostatus were compiled together with the repertoire data. In a later genetic analysis, genome-wide SNP genotypes for 398 of the 666 donors were used, and that subset was treated as a discovery cohort. Every discovery cohort repertoire had been produced on one sequencing platform. Both class I and class II loci were covered by HLA typing, at four-digit resolution. Typing coverage varied by locus: roughly 629-630 donors for A, B, C, DRB1 and DQB1; approximately 560 for DQA1; some 610 for DPA1; about 450 for DPB1. Several DR-DQ haplotypes were handled as single units for association and clustering because linkage in the cohort was strong. Among 398 genotyped donors of the cohort, an average of approximately 230,000 unique TCR beta nucleotide sequences were sequenced per donor, around 18% of them non-productive.

Broader findings and caveats from the paper: Linkage disequilibrium might explain the correlated functional status among segregating V segments, but an unknown experimental factor could not be excluded. The study gave a list of more than 150 TCR beta chains associated with cytomegalovirus. A cluster of highly shared sequence variants was judged likely to represent a technical artifact of the sequencing pipeline. Strong co-occurrence of HLA alleles, especially DR and DQ, made assigning TCR associations to individual alleles difficult. Some IMGT-functional V segments, including TRBV6-2 and TRBV6-3, could not be distinguished by the 87-base-pair reads and were therefore excluded. Most CMV-associated TCR beta chains appeared to be HLA-restricted in a later analysis, and the HLA associations seemed to be driven largely by CMV exposure. At a false discovery rate of 0.05, a later analysis linked some 18,000 TCR beta sequences to specific HLA alleles. In a later genetic analysis, a missense DCLRE1C variant was associated with V-gene and J-gene trimming of TCR beta chains, and the association was replicated in an independent cohort. For the cohort, immune exposure information was limited to CMV serostatus. A later analysis reported that several top co-occurrence clusters appeared linked to parvovirus B19, influenza, CMV and Epstein-Barr virus. Compared with equally common non-associated chains, HLA-associated TCR beta chains in a later analysis were more clonally expanded and had lower generation probabilities. This cohort had only TCR beta chains sequenced, and the lack of alpha or paired-chain data limited which features could be detected. Cytomegalovirus status was reported to be diagnosed by the classifier with high specificity and sensitivity in both the original and validation cohorts. Because some donors lacked HLA typing at each locus, the association tests relied only on the typed subset. Across donors, most TCR sequences were observed very rarely, whereas some public TCRs were present in many individuals. A further reported finding was that TCR beta sequences accurately predicted the HLA-A and HLA-B alleles for most subjects in the first cohort. Sequencing depth was assumed to be roughly uniform across donors in the presence/absence analyses, though that assumption may not hold. Broadly in line with IMGT annotations, most TCR beta V segments showed up in productive rearrangements about 87% or about 30% of the time in an earlier analysis of 587 of the donors. The authors suggested that the approach could potentially be extended to other disease states and immunological phenotypes. A few of the identified cytomegalovirus-associated TCR beta chains were confirmed in vitro to be specific for cytomegalovirus antigens. According to a later analysis, TCR association rates differed among HLA loci, with DRB1 alleles showing the most associated TCRs and HLA-C alleles showing the fewest. In a later genetic analysis, fewer N-insertions in productive TCRs were reported among donors in an Asian-associated ancestry cluster than the roughly 700-donor mean. The earlier analysis of about 600 of the donors excluded seventeen rarely observed V segments, including chromosome 9 orphons, because counts were too low.

Regarding this clone: It lacks a known antigen. This CDR3 is also generated by other DNA sequences in the sample.

The method was the immunoSEQ multiplex PCR assay. For the multiplex PCR, a mixture combining 60 forward primers for TCR Vbeta segments and 13 reverse primers for TCR Jbeta segments was used. A multiplex PCR assay on genomic DNA amplified the CDR3 region of rearranged TCR beta genes. The Illumina HiSeq System was used to sequence the amplified TCR beta libraries as 87-base-pair reads. In the source study's methods: A later analysis tallied roughly 78 million unique TCR beta chains across the 660 or so repertoires, and some 10 million of those chains were shared by two or more donors. Raw reads were error-corrected and collapsed into unique sequences with a nearest-neighbor algorithm that merged closely related sequences to remove PCR and sequencing errors. CDR3 sequences were aligned to IMGT reference sequences to assign V, D and J gene segments. For a sequence to be retained, a match of at least six nucleotides to both a V gene segment and a J gene segment was required. Rearrangements were called productive when the CDR3 lacked stop codons and stayed in frame with V and J; all others were non-productive. Following IMGT convention, CDR3 was defined as the stretch from the second conserved V-encoded cysteine up to the conserved J-encoded phenylalanine. The earlier analysis of 500 to 600 of the donors excluded sequences that lacked an unambiguous match to a single V gene segment. An earlier analysis of a few hundred of the donors classified V segments as functional when productive rearrangements were above 56.7% and as segregating when the standard deviation between donors was above 5%. A statistical classification framework was built for diagnosing cytomegalovirus status from the catalog of TCR beta chain sequences. V and J gene assignment, in a later analysis, came from comparing TCR nucleotide sequences with IMGT/GENE-DB human TR gene sequences. The TCRdist pipeline was used in a later analysis to assign CDR3 sequences and most-parsimonious VDJ recombination scenarios. A later analysis defined each TCR beta chain by its CDR3 amino acid sequence plus V-gene family, and excluded reads lacking a unique V-gene family. In a later analysis, 550 to 650 highly shared, low-generation-probability nucleotide sequences were removed to address suspected cross-contamination and a sequencing artifact. For each public chain, a later analysis derived a clonal expansion index from normalized ranks of inferred template counts within each repertoire. Generation probabilities in a later analysis came from a VDJ recombination model fitted to out-of-frame rearrangements, and those results were checked against IGoR. Hypergeometric tests were used in a later analysis to score TCR-TCR, TCR-HLA and TCR-CMV co-occurrence, with a repertoire-size bias correction applied to the TCR pairs. In a later analysis, false discovery rates were estimated by permuting HLA or CMV assignments 20 times. In a later analysis, co-occurring TCRs were grouped using DBSCAN, and TCRdist sequence similarity was added for clustering within HLA-allele-positive subsets. Repertoires with fewer than 30,000 or more than 120,000 public chains were left out of co-occurrence clustering, as were five repertoires with anomalous nucleotide sharing. TCRdb mirrors the immuneACCESS table, restricted to in-frame sequences. Some clones are absent from its copies; in checked studies, under half trace to an unresolved V gene, and the reason for the others is unknown. For V, J and clone size, that table is used; D and trimming come from the DNA. The sample's records list about 130,000 clones. The ten top clones hold more than 1.5% of the sample.

Measured from the cysteine to the phenylalanine, the CDR3 is 12 residues long. The kept DNA is CDR3 alone, 36 bases in frame from the first base. The germline V gene specifies MDHEN as CDR1 and SYDVKM as CDR2. The junction shows trimming of 2 bases on V and 3 bases on J, plus 5 bases between the germline ends. The cohort comprised 666 healthy bone marrow donors. At the time of sampling, all cohort members were nominally healthy, though unrecorded immune exposures were likely present. The donor tested CMV seronegative, placing the donor among the 350 or so seronegative members of the cohort. A peripheral blood sample was collected from each donor, and TCR beta sequencing was performed on peripheral blood mononuclear cells. The Qiagen DNeasy Blood Extraction Kit was used to extract genomic DNA from the blood cell samples.

This clonotype originated in a man aged 18 to 29 in good health and CMV-seronegative. Sequencing was carried out using PBMCs. The sequence joins TRBV28 to TRBJ2-7, with TRBD1 tentatively as D gene (5 bases match). The CDR3 has the sequence CASSLQGYEQYF. The DNA sequence reads TGTGCCAGCAGTTTACAGGGCTACGAGCAGTACTTC.